These 3 T cell receptor beta chains were all obtained from the same sample, sequenced in a study of cytomegalovirus exposure and HLA in healthy donors. A multiplex PCR was run with 60 Vbeta primers and 13 Jbeta primers. TCRdb's copy holds only in-frame clones and misses some; the assay was immunoSEQ multiplex PCR. The data contain some 200,000 clones, roughly 80% of them seen just once; the ten biggest clones take up approximately 3.8%. Source material: PBMCs. All receptors derive from a man aged 50-59 years in good health and CMV-seronegative.

The chain employs TRBV18 and TRBJ2-3; 10 nucleotides match TRBD2. J gave up 3 bases and V 5 bases, and 5 bases lay outside the gene matches. Germline CDR1 KGHSH, CDR2 LQKENI. The CDR3 totals 15 residues. The CDR3 spells CASSGSGGPTDTQYF. CDR3 DNA sequence: TGTGCCAGCTCAGGTAGCGGGGGGCCTACAGATACGCAGTATTTT. Full variable domain (remainder filled in from reference TRBV18 and TRBJ2-3): NAGVMQNPRHLVRRRGQEARLRCSPMKGHSHVYWYRQLPEEGLKFMVYLQKENIIDESGMPKERFSAEFPKEGPSILRIQQVVRGDSAAYFCASSGSGGPTDTQYFGPGTRLTVL.

V usage is TRBV15 and J usage is TRBJ2-2; TRBD2 agrees at 12 bases. With V trimmed by 3 bases and J by 6 bases, 5 bases remained unmatched. This CDR3 has 16 amino acids. Germline V gene sequence: CDR1 LNHNV, CDR2 YYDKDF (reference sequence). The CDR3 coding sequence is TGTGCCACCAGCAGTGGACTAGCGGGACTGGCCGGGGAGCTGTTTTTT. Its protein product is CATSSGLAGLAGELFF. The whole variable domain, filled in from reference TRBV15 and TRBJ2-2, reads DAMVIQNPRYQVTQFGKPVTLSCSQTLNHNVMYWYQQKSSQAPKLLFHYYDKDFNNEADTPDNFQSRRPNTSFCFLDIRSPGLGDTAMYLCATSSGLAGLAGELFFGEGSRLTVL.

The chain employs TRBV7-9 and TRBJ1-2; perhaps TRBD1 as D (6 bases). V dropped 5 bases and J dropped 7 bases, with 17 bases sitting between them. In germline, CDR1 is SEHNR, CDR2 FQNEAQ (reference sequence). The CDR3 totals 14 residues. The CDR3 protein is CASSRGQRIGGYTF. The CDR3 DNA reads as TGTGCCAGCAGCCGAGGACAGAGGATTGGTGGCTACACCTTC.